Listed here are 14 T cell receptor beta chains from one sample, sequenced in a study of cytomegalovirus exposure and HLA in healthy donors. Primers: 60 Vbeta forward and 13 Jbeta reverse. Using immunoSEQ multiplex PCR, the repertoire was profiled, and TCRdb retains in-frame clones only, with some absent. The table has roughly 200,000 clones, just under 85% seen once. The sequencing sample was made of PBMCs. These receptor sequences come from a woman in her forties in good health and CMV-seronegative.

This sequence joins TRBV19 and TRBJ2-3, with no clear D. The CDR3 covers 11 residues. Germline values: CDR1 LNHDA, CDR2 SQIVND (reference sequence). The germline V and J ends were trimmed by 9 bases and 2 bases, with 6 bases remaining between them. The CDR3: CASAATDTQYF. The DNA of the CDR3 is TGTGCCAGCGCGGCCACAGATACGCAGTATTTT.

The chain carries TRBV6-5 and TRBJ2-7; TRBD1 aligns across 8 bases. Germline V gives CDR1 MNHEY, CDR2 SVGAGI. Trimming at V came to 2 bases and at J to 2 bases, leaving 8 bases not matched to a gene. The CDR3 is 16 amino acids. CDR3 coding DNA: TGTGCCAGCAGTTACCCCGGACAGGGCAGGACCTACGAGCAGTACTTC. It encodes CASSYPGQGRTYEQYF.

This clone was seen a handful of times. The chain is built from TRBV5-1 and TRBJ2-4; perhaps TRBD1 as D (5 bases). Germline V lookup: CDR1 SGHRS, CDR2 YFSETQ. The germline V and J ends were trimmed by 0 bases and 5 bases, with 9 bases remaining between them. The CDR3 extends over 14 amino acids. The CDR3 spells CASSLDVTENIQYF. The CDR3 nucleotides read TGCGCCAGCAGCTTGGATGTGACAGAAAACATTCAGTACTTC.

This chain uses TRBV7-2 with TRBJ1-1; D unresolved. Germline values: CDR1 SGHTA, CDR2 FQGNSA. The CDR3 length is 14 residues. The germline V and J ends were trimmed by 0 bases and 4 bases, with 9 bases remaining between them. The CDR3 region is CASSLAGRSTEAFF. In nucleotides, the CDR3 is TGTGCCAGCAGCTTAGCAGGGAGGAGCACTGAAGCTTTCTTT.

V usage is TRBV27 and J usage is TRBJ2-1, with a possible D match to TRBD2 (6 bases). Trimming cost V 5 bases and J 8 bases, with 25 bases left between them. Germline V gene sequence: CDR1 MNHEY, CDR2 SMNVEV (reference sequence). There are 17 residues in the CDR3. CDR3 in amino acids: CASSGTAGWVPNDEQFF. The CDR3 DNA reads as TGTGCCAGCAGTGGTACTGCGGGGTGGGTACCCAATGATGAGCAGTTCTTC.

CDR3 protein: CAISSGTTQETQYF. The CDR3 nucleotides read TGTGCCATCAGCTCGGGGACAACGCAAGAGACCCAGTACTTC. J is TRBJ2-5 and V is TRBV10-3, with a tentative D call TRBD1 (6 bases). The CDR3 is 14 residues long. Between the trimmed V and J ends, which lost 6 bases and 2 bases, there was a span of 13 bases. Germline CDR1 ENHRY, CDR2 SYGVKD.

This chain connects TRBV29-1 to TRBJ2-7; 8 bases map to TRBD1. The CDR3 covers 14 residues. The germline gives CDR1 SQVTM, CDR2 ANQGSEA. V dropped 4 bases and J dropped 7; count of bases not matched to a gene: 12. CDR3 bases: TGCAGCGTTGGGGGTGGCGACAGGGGTCAGGAGCAGTACTTC. It translates to CSVGGGDRGQEQYF.

This clone was observed once. J is TRBJ1-5 and V is TRBV6-5; 9 nucleotides line up with TRBD1. The CDR3 has 15 amino acids. V trimming: 6 bases; J trimming: 3 bases; junction bases outside the gene matches: 6. CDR1 is MNHEY, CDR2 SVGAGI, per germline. The CDR3 DNA reads TGTGCCAGCAGGGAAACAGGGGGCATCAATCAGCCCCAGCATTTT. Translation: CASRETGGINQPQHF.

This clone was observed a handful of times. The rearrangement uses TRBV7-9 and TRBJ2-7; TRBD1 matches 10 bases. The V segment lost 5 bases and the J segment 6 bases; nucleotides outside the gene matches: 4. In germline, CDR1 is SEHNR, CDR2 FQNEAQ (reference sequence). The CDR3 length is 13 residues. CDR3 DNA: TGTGCCAGCAGCCCCGGGACAGGGGTCGAGCAGTACTTC. Protein sequence: CASSPGTGVEQYF.

V gene TRBV6-1 combines with J gene TRBJ2-1; 7 positions match TRBD2. V trimming: 6 bases; J trimming: 4 bases; junction bases outside the gene matches: 9. CDR1 is MNHNS, CDR2 SASEGT, per germline. The CDR3 has 15 residues. CDR3 amino acids: CASSPPGLTYNEQFF. CDR3 coding DNA: TGTGCCAGCAGCCCTCCGGGACTAACTTACAATGAGCAGTTCTTC.

This rearrangement joins TRBV5-1 to TRBJ1-2, with a tentative D call TRBD1 (6 bases). Germline V gene lookup returns CDR1 SGHRS and CDR2 YFSETQ. V was shortened by 0 bases and J by 2 bases, with 11 bases between the two germline ends. This CDR3 comprises 15 residues. The CDR3 region is CASSLVSGANYGYTF. The CDR3 DNA reads as TGCGCCAGCAGCTTGGTGTCAGGGGCCAACTATGGCTACACCTTC.

This chain uses TRBV29-1 with TRBJ1-4, with D tentatively TRBD1 (5 bases). Trimming shortened V by 8 bases and J by 10 bases, and 17 bases separated the two germline ends. The germline gives CDR1 SQVTM, CDR2 ANQGSEA. The CDR3 consists of 12 residues. CDR3 sequence reads: CSPGTAGGKLFF. The DNA of the CDR3 is TGCAGCCCCGGGACCGCGGGGGGAAAACTGTTTTTT.

This clone came up a few times. The genes are TRBV6-6 and TRBJ1-1; no definite D call. The CDR3 totals 13 residues. The germline gives CDR1 MNHNY, CDR2 SVGAGI (reference sequence). Trimming cost V 6 bases and J 0 bases, with 8 bases left between them. The chain's CDR3 is CASRTGMNTEAFF. CDR3 DNA: TGTGCCAGCAGGACGGGAATGAACACTGAAGCTTTCTTT.

The rearrangement uses TRBV18 and TRBJ2-1; 13 bases map to TRBD2. V gave up 3 bases and J gave up 5 bases; unmatched junction bases: 4. Germline V gene sequence: CDR1 KGHSH, CDR2 LQKENI. The CDR3 has 16 amino acids. The chain's CDR3 is CASSPPGTSGDNEQFF. Here the CDR3 DNA reads TGTGCCAGCTCACCCCCCGGGACTAGCGGGGACAATGAGCAGTTCTTC.